These T cell receptor beta chains were read from a single sample in a study of T cell changes during pregnancy in multiple sclerosis. Assay used: immunoSEQ multiplex PCR; TCRdb lists only in-frame clones, some missing. Altogether some 120,000 clones are present, about 93% being singletons, with the ten largest covering 1.5% to 1.9%. The sequenced sample was peripheral blood, obtained in the third trimester of pregnancy. The receptors shown here come from a female donor with multiple sclerosis, enrolled in a pregnancy study. Both conserved end residues are part of each CDR3. D genes are given only for firm matches. Size tells how often a clone was seen (once, few, many) or the class of an expanded clone, and some rows leave it out.

j_call v_call d_call clone_size cdr3_aa cdr3_nt
TRBJ1-1 TRBV29-1 TRBD1 NA CSVKGQGNTEAFF TGCAGCGTGAAGGGACAGGGGAACACTGAAGCTTTCTTT
TRBJ1-2 TRBV2 TRBD1 NA CAISNRQGGYGYTF TGTGCCATTAGTAATAGACAGGGCGGGTATGGCTACACCTTC
TRBJ2-2 TRBV28 NA few CASSLGRGITGELFF TGTGCCAGCAGTTTAGGACGGGGGATTACCGGGGAGCTGTTTTTT
TRBJ2-5 TRBV9 NA NA CASSRSGGLEETQYF TGTGCCAGCTCCCGCTCCGGTGGGCTCGAAGAGACCCAGTACTTC
TRBJ1-5 TRBV14 NA NA CASSQGGSNQPQHF TGTGCCAGCAGCCAAGGAGGCAGCAATCAGCCCCAGCATTTT
TRBJ1-1 TRBV5-6 NA NA CASSLGQSEMNTEAFF TGTGCCAGCAGCTTGGGACAAAGTGAGATGAACACTGAAGCTTTCTTT
TRBJ2-7 TRBV7-2 TRBD2 NA CASSPSLAGVSYEQYF TGTGCCAGCAGCCCCAGTCTAGCGGGGGTCTCCTACGAGCAGTACTTC
TRBJ2-2 TRBV10-3 TRBD2 NA CAISESIPSGSKTGELFF TGTGCCATCAGTGAGTCGATCCCTAGCGGGAGTAAGACCGGGGAGCTGTTTTTT
TRBJ2-7 TRBV5-1 NA once CASSSSRGISYEQYF TGCGCCAGCAGCTCGTCGAGGGGGATTTCCTACGAGCAGTACTTC
TRBJ1-1 TRBV18 NA NA CASSPLAGNTEAFF TGTGCCAGCTCACCACTCGCCGGGAACACTGAAGCTTTCTTT
TRBJ2-7 TRBV27 NA NA CASMTRDYEQYF TGTGCCAGCATGACTAGAGACTACGAGCAGTACTTC
TRBJ2-5 TRBV7-6 NA NA CASSPGGPQETQYF TGTGCCAGCAGCCCTGGAGGGCCCCAGGAGACCCAGTACTTC
TRBJ1-5 TRBV9 NA NA CASSVGSGNQPQHF TGTGCCAGCAGCGTAGGGAGTGGCAATCAGCCCCAGCATTTT
TRBJ1-1 TRBV5-4 TRBD1 NA CASSLGTGALNTEAFF TGTGCCAGCAGCTTGGGGACAGGGGCTTTGAACACTGAAGCTTTCTTT
TRBJ2-7 TRBV10-2 TRBD2 NA CANEGLAGVYPAYEQYF TGCGCCAACGAGGGACTAGCGGGAGTCTATCCCGCCTACGAGCAGTACTTC
TRBJ2-1 TRBV5-6 TRBD1 NA CASSSGTGVNEQFF TGTGCCAGCAGCTCGGGGACAGGGGTTAATGAGCAGTTCTTC
TRBJ1-1 TRBV5-1 NA NA CASSPLVRAGHTEAFF TGCGCCAGCAGCCCTCTAGTCAGGGCCGGACACACTGAAGCTTTCTTT
TRBJ2-5 TRBV4-1 TRBD2 NA CASSQGLAVRGTQYF TGCGCCAGCAGCCAAGGACTAGCGGTGCGTGGGACCCAGTACTTC
TRBJ1-5 TRBV19 TRBD1 NA CASSTGGLMNQPQHF TGTGCCAGTAGCACAGGGGGGCTTATGAATCAGCCCCAGCATTTT
TRBJ1-5 TRBV5-1 NA NA CASSLEKDRRGNQPQHF TGCGCCAGCAGCTTGGAGAAGGACAGAAGGGGCAATCAGCCCCAGCATTTT
TRBJ2-2 TRBV6-1 NA NA CASSALQSTGELFF TGTGCCAGCAGTGCCTTACAGTCTACCGGGGAGCTGTTTTTT
TRBJ1-1 TRBV6-1 NA NA CATKRARGPEAFF TGTGCCACTAAGAGGGCTCGCGGACCTGAAGCTTTCTTT
TRBJ2-1 TRBV30 TRBD2 NA CAWSVGGGRTAMSSYNEQFF TGTGCCTGGAGTGTAGGTGGCGGGAGGACGGCTATGAGCTCCTACAATGAGCAGTTCTTC
TRBJ2-5 TRBV5-6 NA NA CASSLGISLQGTQYF TGTGCCAGCAGCCTAGGTATAAGCCTTCAGGGGACCCAGTACTTC
TRBJ1-2 TRBV6-4 TRBD1 NA CASSASTGGDGYTF TGTGCCAGCAGTGCCTCGACAGGGGGCGACGGCTACACCTTC
TRBJ2-1 TRBV10-3 TRBD2 once CAIRTSGSILNEQFF TGTGCCATCAGAACTAGCGGGAGTATCCTAAATGAGCAGTTCTTC
TRBJ2-1 TRBV2 NA NA CASSDTGAYNEQFF TGTGCCAGCAGTGACACCGGGGCCTACAATGAGCAGTTCTTC
TRBJ2-1 TRBV19 TRBD2 once CASSGVAGNEQFF TGTGCCAGTAGTGGGGTAGCGGGCAATGAGCAGTTCTTC
TRBJ2-1 TRBV5-4 TRBD1 NA CASSLTGDSYNEQFF TGTGCCAGCAGCTTGACAGGGGACTCCTACAATGAGCAGTTCTTC
TRBJ2-1 TRBV27 NA NA CASSLTGIGFNEQFF TGTGCCAGCAGTTTAACCGGGATAGGATTCAATGAGCAGTTCTTC
TRBJ1-2 TRBV19 NA once CASSENYGYTF TGTGCCAGTAGCGAGAACTATGGCTACACCTTC
TRBJ2-1 TRBV18 TRBD2 once CASSPGTSGVSYNEQFF TGTGCCAGCTCACCGGGGACTAGCGGGGTCTCCTACAATGAGCAGTTCTTC
TRBJ1-2 TRBV30 NA NA CAWSNGGGLSYTF TGTGCCTGGAGTAACGGTGGTGGACTGAGCTACACCTTC
TRBJ2-1 TRBV6-5 TRBD1 NA CASTIDRVRVNEQFF TGTGCCAGCACCATTGACAGGGTTCGGGTCAATGAGCAGTTCTTC
TRBJ1-2 TRBV6-6 NA NA CASSPSGTGPYGYTF TGTGCCAGCAGCCCCTCCGGAACAGGTCCTTATGGCTACACCTTC
TRBJ1-2 TRBV10-3 NA NA CAISESEAAPYGYTF TGTGCCATCAGTGAGTCGGAGGCAGCACCCTATGGCTACACCTTC
TRBJ2-7 TRBV27 TRBD2 NA CASSLLAGGPREQYF TGTGCCAGCAGTCTCTTAGCGGGAGGGCCTCGCGAGCAGTACTTC
TRBJ1-4 TRBV7-2 NA NA CASSLAGAVTTNEKLFF TGTGCCAGCAGCTTAGCGGGGGCTGTAACAACTAATGAAAAACTGTTTTTT
TRBJ2-7 TRBV5-6 TRBD2 NA CASSWGGGTRSYEQYF TGTGCCAGCAGCTGGGGAGGCGGGACTAGATCCTACGAGCAGTACTTC
TRBJ1-6 TRBV30 TRBD1 once CAWRTGVMVPNSPLHF TGTGCCTGGAGGACAGGGGTGATGGTTCCTAATTCACCCCTCCACTTT
TRBJ2-7 TRBV7-8 NA NA CASSLGHVAYEQYF TGTGCCAGCAGCTTAGGTCACGTAGCCTACGAGCAGTACTTC
TRBJ2-1 TRBV19 NA NA CASSISGGFDEQFF TGTGCCAGTAGTATTTCCGGAGGGTTCGATGAGCAGTTCTTC
TRBJ1-4 TRBV11-2 TRBD1 NA CASSTRQGKEKLFF TGTGCCAGCAGCACAAGACAGGGAAAAGAAAAACTGTTTTTT
TRBJ1-4 TRBV19 NA NA CASSWGHINEKLFF TGTGCCAGTAGTTGGGGACACATCAACGAAAAACTGTTTTTT
TRBJ1-3 TRBV10-2 NA NA CASSLDSGNTIYF TGCGCCAGCAGCCTAGACTCTGGAAACACCATATATTTT
TRBJ2-7 TRBV27 NA NA CASSLSRVTDNEQYF TGTGCCAGCAGTCTTTCACGAGTGACAGACAACGAGCAGTACTTC
TRBJ1-3 TRBV29-1 NA NA CSVRGGNTIYF TGCAGCGTTCGTGGAGGGAACACCATATATTTT
TRBJ2-5 TRBV28 TRBD2 NA CASSPGGETQYF TGTGCCAGCAGTCCGGGGGGGGAGACCCAGTACTTC
TRBJ2-2 TRBV27 TRBD1 NA CASSLRMGTEHGELFF TGTGCCAGCTCTTTAAGGATGGGGACAGAGCACGGGGAGCTGTTTTTT
TRBJ1-5 TRBV20-1 NA NA CSAMRNQPQHF TGCAGTGCTATGAGGAATCAGCCCCAGCATTTT
TRBJ2-7 TRBV10-3 TRBD2 NA CAISDVLAVSEQYF TGTGCCATCAGTGACGTGCTAGCGGTTAGCGAGCAGTACTTC
TRBJ1-2 TRBV7-9 NA NA CASSLGHPNYGYTF TGTGCCAGCAGCTTAGGACATCCTAACTATGGCTACACCTTC
TRBJ2-3 TRBV9 NA NA CASSVVERSRVDTQYF TGTGCCAGCAGCGTAGTGGAGCGGTCAAGAGTGGATACGCAGTATTTT
TRBJ1-3 TRBV16 NA NA CASSQVSSGNTIYF TGTGCCAGCAGCCAAGTCTCCTCTGGAAACACCATATATTTT